The 6 T cell receptor beta chains listed next were all sequenced from one sample in a study of T cells in Graves' hyperthyroidism and ophthalmopathy. Amplification yielded TCR beta CDR3 regions, with RNA transcripts as the source. During a first-round RT-PCR of the TCR CDR3, the HTBI primer set was used. Each CDR3 protein is one row after TCRdb ran MiXCR on the multiplex PCR reads. The sample carries hundreds of thousands of distinct CDR3 sequences, around 42% recorded once. The sequenced material came from peripheral blood or thyroid tissue (not recorded which). These TCRs come from a woman aged 18-29 years with Graves' hyperthyroidism.

The chain carries TRBV12-3 or TRBV12-4 and TRBJ1-2, with D uncertain. Trimming took 7 bases from V and 3 from J, leaving 9 bases between them. This CDR3 contains 12 residues. The CDR3 coding sequence is TGTGCCAGCACGGCAGGACACTATGGCTACACCTTC. Encoded protein: CASTAGHYGYTF.

A few counts support this clonotype. The V call is TRBV19, the J call TRBJ1-1; 7 positions match TRBD1. CDR1 is LNHDA, CDR2 SQIVND, per germline (reference sequence). J was trimmed by 5 bases and V by 3 bases; bases with no gene match: 9. The CDR3 totals 15 residues. CDR3 protein: CASSMRDSGFTEAFF. The DNA for the CDR3 is TGTGCCAGTAGTATGAGGGACAGCGGATTTACTGAAGCTTTCTTT.

This clonotype occurred many times. The V call is TRBV2, the J call TRBJ1-5; D remains ambiguous. Trimming took off 5 bases at V and 0 bases at J, with 11 bases between the two ends. CDR3 length equals 15 residues. Germline V gives CDR1 SNHLY, CDR2 FYNNEI. CDR3 nucleotide sequence: TGTGCCAGCAGTAAAGACACGTATAGCAATCAGCCCCAGCATTTT. Residues: CASSKDTYSNQPQHF.

This clonotype came up many times. The gene calls are TRBV24-1 and TRBJ2-7; D may correspond to TRBD1 or TRBD2 (5 bases each). V was pared by 5 bases and J by 9 bases, with 16 bases between. This CDR3 region has 13 residues. Looked up from germline, CDR1 is KGHDR and CDR2 is SFDVKD. DNA for the CDR3: TGTGCCACCAGTGCAGATAGAGGGACGCCGCAGTACTTC. Translated: CATSADRGTPQYF.

This chain joins TRBV29-1 and TRBJ2-7, with TRBD1 as a possible D gene (6 bases). V shed 3 bases and J shed 6 bases, with 15 bases lying between them. Germline V gene sequence: CDR1 SQVTM, CDR2 ANQGSEA. This CDR3 spans 13 amino acids. CDR3 in amino acids: CSVEGRGSSEQYF. CDR3 DNA sequence: TGCAGCGTTGAGGGCAGGGGTTCGTCCGAGCAGTACTTC.

Only a few counts were recorded for this clonotype. The chain joins TRBV6-5 to TRBJ1-5; TRBD1 aligns across 7 bases. With 2 bases clipped from V and 2 bases from J, the junction kept 0 bases outside the gene matches. The germline CDR1 and CDR2 sequences are MNHEY and SVGAGI. CDR3 length: 14 amino acids. CDR3 residues: CASSYTGGNQPQHF. In nucleotides, the CDR3 is TGTGCCAGCAGTTACACAGGGGGCAATCAGCCCCAGCATTTT.